The clone carrying this T cell receptor beta chain has just a few counts. Its target is not known. PBMCs were isolated at a quantity of at least 6.5 million per sample. This CDR3 has 13 residues. V was trimmed by 5 bases and J by 4 bases, leaving 9 bases between them. Germline V CDR1 and CDR2: SGHTA, FQGNSA. These data originate in a study of blood T cells in healthy people across ages. General study points: The long-lived group displayed more naive CD4+ cells, plus higher diversity, than the aged donors did. The unknown donor CMV status may have confounded expanded clonotype changes.

For the second PCR, which ran for 7 to 11 cycles, a sample-barcoded 5' primer and a J-beta primer mix were used. TCRdb redid the calling of the 5' RACE reads with MiXCR, one entry per CDR3 protein. Of about 970,000 distinct CDR3 sequences in the sample, 51% were seen once. The gene calls are TRBV7-2 and TRBJ1-5; D is unresolved. The clonotype comes from a woman aged 60-75 years in good health. Input material: blood. The CDR3 sequence: CASSPAPNQPQHF. DNA of the CDR3: TGTGCCAGCAGCCCAGCCCCGAATCAGCCCCAGCATTTT.